This T cell receptor beta chain derives from a study of preoperative IRX-2 immunotherapy in early breast cancer. Treatment denoted: preoperative locoregional IRX-2 cytokine immunotherapy. Preoperative locoregional IRX-2 cytokine immunotherapy was tested in the phase Ib source study. The germline V gene has CDR1 LNHDA and CDR2 SQIVND (reference sequence). CDR3 length equals 17 residues. J was trimmed by 1 base and V by 6 bases; bases with no gene match: 10. TCRdb's copy holds only in-frame clones and misses some; the assay was immunoSEQ multiplex PCR. The profile shows 90,000 to 100,000 clones, roughly 90% of them singletons.

The sequence came from a human donor with breast cancer. V and J are TRBV19 and TRBJ1-5; 9 positions agree with TRBD1. The sample was tumor tissue, taken after IRX-2 immunotherapy. The CDR3 region has the DNA TGTGCCAGTAGGAGCTGGACAGGGGCCGCCAGCAATCAGCCCCAGCATTTT. Translation gives CASRSWTGAASNQPQHF.